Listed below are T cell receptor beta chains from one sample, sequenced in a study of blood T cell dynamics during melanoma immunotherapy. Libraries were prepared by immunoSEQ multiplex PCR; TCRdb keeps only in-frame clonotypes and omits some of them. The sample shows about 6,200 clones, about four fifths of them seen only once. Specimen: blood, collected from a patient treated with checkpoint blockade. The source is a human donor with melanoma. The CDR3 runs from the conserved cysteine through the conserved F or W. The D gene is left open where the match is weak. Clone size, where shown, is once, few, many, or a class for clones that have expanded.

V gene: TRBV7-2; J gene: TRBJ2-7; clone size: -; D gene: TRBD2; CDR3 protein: CASSRGLAAHEQYF; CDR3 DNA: TGTGCCAGCAGCCGGGGACTAGCGGCCCACGAGCAGTACTTC
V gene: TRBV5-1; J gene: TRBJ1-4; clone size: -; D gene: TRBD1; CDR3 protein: CASSLDEYRGWSNEKLFF; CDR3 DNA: TGCGCCAGCAGCTTGGATGAGTACAGGGGGTGGTCTAATGAAAAACTGTTTTTT
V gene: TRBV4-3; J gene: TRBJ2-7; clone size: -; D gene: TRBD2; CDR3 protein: CASSQSGGYEQYF; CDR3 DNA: TGCGCCAGCAGCCAATCGGGGGGCTACGAGCAGTACTTC
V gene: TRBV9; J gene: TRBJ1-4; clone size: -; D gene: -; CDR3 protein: CASSAPATNEKLFF; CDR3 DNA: TGTGCCAGCAGCGCCCCCGCGACTAATGAAAAACTGTTTTTT
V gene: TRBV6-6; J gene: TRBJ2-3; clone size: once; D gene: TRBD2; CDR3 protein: CASSSWGGTSTDTQYF; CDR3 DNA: TGTGCCAGCAGTTCGTGGGGGGGGACTAGCACAGATACGCAGTATTTT
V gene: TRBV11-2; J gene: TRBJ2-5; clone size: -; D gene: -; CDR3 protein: CASSLSGHEETQYF; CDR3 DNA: TGTGCCAGCAGCTTATCCGGGCACGAAGAGACCCAGTACTTC
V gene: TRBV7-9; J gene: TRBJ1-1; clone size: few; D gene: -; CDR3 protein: CASSWALTPEAFF; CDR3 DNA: TGTGCCAGCAGCTGGGCCCTAACCCCTGAAGCTTTCTTT
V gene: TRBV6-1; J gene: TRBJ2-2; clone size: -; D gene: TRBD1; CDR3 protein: CASSEQGDRELFF; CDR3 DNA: TGTGCCAGCAGTGAACAGGGGGACCGGGAGCTGTTTTTT
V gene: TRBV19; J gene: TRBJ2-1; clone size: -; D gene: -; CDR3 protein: CASSPPRRVNEQFF; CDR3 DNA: TGTGCCAGTAGCCCCCCCAGGAGGGTCAATGAGCAGTTCTTC
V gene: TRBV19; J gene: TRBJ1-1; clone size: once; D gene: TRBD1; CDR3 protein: CASCSTGTVDTEAFF; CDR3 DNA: TGTGCCAGTTGTTCTACCGGGACAGTGGACACTGAAGCTTTCTTT
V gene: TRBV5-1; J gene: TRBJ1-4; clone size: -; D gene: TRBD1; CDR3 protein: CASSMDREGEKLFF; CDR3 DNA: TGCGCCAGCAGCATGGACAGGGAGGGTGAAAAACTGTTTTTT
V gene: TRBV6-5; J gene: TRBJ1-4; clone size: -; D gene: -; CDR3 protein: CASSFRGEKLFF; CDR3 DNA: TGTGCCAGCAGTTTCCGGGGTGAAAAACTGTTTTTT
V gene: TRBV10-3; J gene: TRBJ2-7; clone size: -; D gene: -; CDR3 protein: CAIGGTEGAYEQYF; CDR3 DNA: TGTGCCATCGGGGGGACAGAGGGAGCGTACGAGCAGTACTTC
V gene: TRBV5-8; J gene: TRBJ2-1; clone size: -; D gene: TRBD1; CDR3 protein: CASSGPGTGSYNEQFF; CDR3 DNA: TGTGCCAGCAGCGGGCCCGGGACAGGCTCCTACAATGAGCAGTTCTTC
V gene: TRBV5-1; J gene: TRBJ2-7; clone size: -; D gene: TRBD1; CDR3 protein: CASSPWDRPYEQYF; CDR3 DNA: TGCGCCAGCAGCCCCTGGGACAGACCCTACGAGCAGTACTTC
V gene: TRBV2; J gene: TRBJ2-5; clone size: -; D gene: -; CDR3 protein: CASSRDQETQYF; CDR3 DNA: TGTGCCAGCAGTCGGGACCAAGAGACCCAGTACTTC
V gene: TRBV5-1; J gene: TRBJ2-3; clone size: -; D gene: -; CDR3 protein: CASSQGLRTDTQYF; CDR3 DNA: TGCGCCAGCAGCCAGGGGTTACGCACAGATACGCAGTATTTT
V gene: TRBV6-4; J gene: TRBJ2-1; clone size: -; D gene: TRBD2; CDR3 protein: CASSDSITGGHNEQFF; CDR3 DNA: TGTGCCAGCAGTGACTCGATTACGGGGGGGCACAATGAGCAGTTCTTC
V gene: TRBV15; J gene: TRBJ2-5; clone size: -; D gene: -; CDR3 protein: CATSRGPGSLETQYF; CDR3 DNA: TGTGCCACCAGCAGAGGCCCAGGGAGTTTGGAGACCCAGTACTTC
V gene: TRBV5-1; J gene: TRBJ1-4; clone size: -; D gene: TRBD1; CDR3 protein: CASRGTVATNEKLFF; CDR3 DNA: TGCGCCAGCAGAGGGACAGTCGCAACTAATGAAAAACTGTTTTTT
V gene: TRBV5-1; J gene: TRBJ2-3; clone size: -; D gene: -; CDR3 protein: CASSPRTSTDTQYF; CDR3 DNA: TGCGCCAGCAGCCCCAGGACCAGCACAGATACGCAGTATTTT
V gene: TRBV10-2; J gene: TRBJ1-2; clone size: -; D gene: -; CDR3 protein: CASSDMRNYGYTF; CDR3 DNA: TGCGCCAGCAGTGATATGCGAAACTATGGCTACACCTTC
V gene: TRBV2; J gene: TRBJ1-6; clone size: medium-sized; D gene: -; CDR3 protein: CASNPQGLGSPLHF; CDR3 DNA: TGTGCCAGCAACCCACAGGGTCTCGGTTCACCCCTCCACTTT
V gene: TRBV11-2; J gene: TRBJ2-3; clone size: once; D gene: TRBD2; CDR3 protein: CASSLAPGLAGGLRVQYF; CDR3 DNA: TGTGCCAGCAGCTTAGCCCCGGGACTAGCGGGAGGGCTCCGTGTGCAGTATTTT
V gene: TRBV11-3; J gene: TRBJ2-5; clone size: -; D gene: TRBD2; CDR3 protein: CASSPGLAGALQETQYF; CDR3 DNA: TGTGCCAGCAGCCCCGGACTAGCGGGGGCCCTCCAAGAGACCCAGTACTTC
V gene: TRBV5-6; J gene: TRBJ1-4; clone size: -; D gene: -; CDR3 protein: CASSGSGGGATNEKLFF; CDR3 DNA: TGTGCCAGCAGCGGGTCCGGAGGTGGTGCAACTAATGAAAAACTGTTTTTT
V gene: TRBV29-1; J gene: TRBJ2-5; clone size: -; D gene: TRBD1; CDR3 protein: CSGRTGGRETQYF; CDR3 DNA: TGCAGCGGAAGGACAGGGGGGAGGGAGACCCAGTACTTC
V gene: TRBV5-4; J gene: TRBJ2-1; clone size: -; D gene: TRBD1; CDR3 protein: CASSLGDRGHNEQFF; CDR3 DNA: TGTGCCAGCAGCTTGGGGGACAGGGGCCACAATGAGCAGTTCTTC
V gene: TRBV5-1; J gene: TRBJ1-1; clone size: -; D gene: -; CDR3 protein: CASSLLGDTEAFF; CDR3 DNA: TGCGCCAGCAGCTTGTTAGGGGACACTGAAGCTTTCTTT
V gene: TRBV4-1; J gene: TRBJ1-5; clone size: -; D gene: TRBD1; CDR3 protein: CASSRRGDSNQPQHF; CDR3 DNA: TGCGCCAGCAGCCGCAGGGGGGATAGCAATCAGCCCCAGCATTTT
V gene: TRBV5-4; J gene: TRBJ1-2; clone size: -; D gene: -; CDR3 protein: CASSLTAGVNYGYTF; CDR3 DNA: TGTGCCAGCAGCTTGACGGCAGGGGTTAACTATGGCTACACCTTC
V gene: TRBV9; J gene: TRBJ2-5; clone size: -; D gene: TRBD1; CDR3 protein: CASSVGAGGEETQYF; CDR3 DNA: TGTGCCAGCAGCGTAGGGGCAGGGGGAGAAGAGACCCAGTACTTC
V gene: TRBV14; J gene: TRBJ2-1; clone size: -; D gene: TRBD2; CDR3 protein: CASSQESRRLADYNEQFF; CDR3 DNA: TGTGCCAGCAGCCAAGAATCGAGACGGCTAGCGGACTACAATGAGCAGTTCTTC
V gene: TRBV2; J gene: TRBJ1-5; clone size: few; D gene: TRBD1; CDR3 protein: CASSEIGTGFGNQPQHF; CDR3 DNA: TGTGCCAGCAGTGAAATAGGGACAGGGTTTGGAAATCAGCCCCAGCATTTT
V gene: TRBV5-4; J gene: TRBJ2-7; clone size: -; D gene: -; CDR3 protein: CASSLSSYEQYF; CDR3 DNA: TGTGCCAGCAGCTTGAGCTCCTACGAGCAGTACTTC
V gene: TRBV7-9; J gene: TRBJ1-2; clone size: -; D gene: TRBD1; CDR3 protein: CASSLGDREVDGYTF; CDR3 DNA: TGTGCCAGCAGCTTAGGGGACAGGGAGGTCGATGGCTACACCTTC
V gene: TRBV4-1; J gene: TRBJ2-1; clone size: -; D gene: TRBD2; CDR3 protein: CASSQGSGRANEQFF; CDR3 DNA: TGCGCCAGCAGCCAAGGTAGCGGGAGGGCGAATGAGCAGTTCTTC
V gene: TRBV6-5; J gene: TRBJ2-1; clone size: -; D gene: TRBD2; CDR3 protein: CASSYGDGGGRNEQFF; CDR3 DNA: TGTGCCAGCAGTTACGGCGACGGCGGGGGACGGAATGAGCAGTTCTTC
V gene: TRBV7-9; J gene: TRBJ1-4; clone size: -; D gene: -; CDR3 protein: CASSFGGFLLFF; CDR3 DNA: TGTGCCAGCAGCTTCGGCGGTTTTCTTCTGTTTTTT
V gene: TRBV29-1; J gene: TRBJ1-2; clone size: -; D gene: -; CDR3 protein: CSVLTYLGYGYTF; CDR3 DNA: TGCAGCGTCCTCACTTATCTTGGCTACGGCTACACCTTC
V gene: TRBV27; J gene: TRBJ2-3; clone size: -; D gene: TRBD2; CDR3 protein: CASRQSRTSAGTDTQYF; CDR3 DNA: TGTGCCAGCAGGCAATCCCGGACTAGCGCGGGCACAGATACGCAGTATTTT
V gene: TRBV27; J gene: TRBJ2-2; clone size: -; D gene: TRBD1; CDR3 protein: CASSWTGRINTGELFF; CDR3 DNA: TGTGCCAGCAGTTGGACAGGGAGGATAAACACCGGGGAGCTGTTTTTT
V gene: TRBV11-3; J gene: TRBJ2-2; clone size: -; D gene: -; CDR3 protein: CAGSLEDPGRQNTGELFF; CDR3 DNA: TGTGCCGGCAGCTTGGAAGATCCGGGCCGTCAGAACACCGGGGAGCTGTTTTTT
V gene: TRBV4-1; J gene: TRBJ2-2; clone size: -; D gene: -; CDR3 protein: CASSPANTHTGELFF; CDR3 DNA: TGCGCCAGCAGCCCCGCTAACACCCACACCGGGGAGCTGTTTTTT
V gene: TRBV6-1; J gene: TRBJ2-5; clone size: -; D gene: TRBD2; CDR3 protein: CASVRGGLLETQYF; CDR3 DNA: TGTGCCAGCGTTCGCGGGGGACTACTGGAGACCCAGTACTTC
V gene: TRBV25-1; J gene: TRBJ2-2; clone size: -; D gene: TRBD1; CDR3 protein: CASRNSGGSIGELFF; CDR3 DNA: TGTGCCAGCAGAAACTCAGGGGGCTCTATCGGGGAGCTGTTTTTT
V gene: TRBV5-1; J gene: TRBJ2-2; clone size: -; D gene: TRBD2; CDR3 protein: CASSLASAGGPGTGELFF; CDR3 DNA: TGCGCCAGCAGCTTGGCCTCAGCGGGAGGGCCGGGCACCGGGGAGCTGTTTTTT